The TCR beta chain under discussion was sequenced for a study of blood T cell repertoires in COVID-19. V was clipped by 1 base and J by 2 bases, with 14 bases between them. Germline V gives CDR1 SGHTA, CDR2 FQGNSA. This CDR3 contains 16 residues. TCRdb keeps only in-frame clones here, not all; method: immunoSEQ multiplex PCR. The data contain approximately 110,000 clones, roughly four fifths of them singletons. Specimen: peripheral blood. The V call is TRBV7-2, the J call TRBJ2-5, with D uncertain. The source of this sequence is an older man with acute or convalescent COVID-19. The CDR3 DNA reads TGTGCCAGCAGCTTAGGTTTAACAGTCAAACAAGAGACCCAGTACTTC. It codes for CASSLGLTVKQETQYF.